This T cell receptor (beta chain) was recovered during a study of somatic mutations in cytotoxic T cells in rheumatoid arthritis. Study-wide results and caveats: The authors did not know the antigen targets of the expanded CD8+ clones. Greater age accompanied higher CD8+ clonality in rheumatoid arthritis patients, a pattern that was absent in healthy controls. Exceedance of 20% of CD8+ cells by the largest CD8+ clone occurred in about an eighth of the roughly 60 patients.

Remarks on this clone: What it binds is unknown.

The healthy control blood donors were around 51% female, with median age 56 years (range roughly 21-75). The CDR3 extends over 15 amino acids. CDR1 is MDHEN, CDR2 SYDVKM, per germline. The germline V and J ends were trimmed by 5 bases and 5 bases, with 19 bases remaining between them. TCRdb's table, derived via immunoSEQ multiplex PCR, lists solely in-frame clones and lacks some. The sample consists of under 25,000 clones, 70% to 90% of them appearing once. The TCR comes from a man aged 40-49 years in good health. The rearrangement links TRBV28 to TRBJ2-7, with a weak D call TRBD1 (6 bases). Sequencing used CD8+ T cells sorted from blood. The CDR3 spells CASSPGTSALDEQYF. The DNA of the CDR3 is TGTGCCAGCAGTCCAGGGACAAGTGCCCTTGACGAGCAGTACTTC.